The clone carrying this T cell receptor beta chain has more than one count but fewer than ten. This specimen belongs to a study of cytomegalovirus exposure and HLA in healthy donors. The PCR made use of 60 Vbeta and 13 Jbeta primers. In the original analysis: It was a later analysis that counted roughly 80 million unique TCR beta chains, of which some 10 million were shared. TCRdb's table, derived via immunoSEQ multiplex PCR, lists solely in-frame clones and lacks some. V and J calls plus clone size are reproduced from that table; the DNA served to infer D and trimming. The sample has around 200,000 clones, 85% to 90% seen once. CDR1 KGHSH and CDR2 LQKENI come from the germline V gene. V gave up 4 bases and J gave up 1 base; unmatched junction bases: 9. The CDR3 totals 17 residues.

This chain joins TRBV18 and TRBJ2-5, with 10 bases fitting TRBD2. The sequencing input was PBMCs. The origin of this receptor is a woman younger than 35 in good health and CMV-seronegative. The CDR3 DNA reads as TGTGCCAGCTCACGACTCCGCCAGCGGGAGGGCCAAGAGACCCAGTACTTC. This translates into CASSRLRQREGQETQYF.